The next 24 T cell receptor beta chains were all read from a single sample in a study of human T cells and chemical hapten exposure. Sample time point: patch test 2, 6 weeks after DPC sensitization. Treatment of the sample: therapeutic diphenylcyclopropenone sensitization with weekly scalp DPC. One entry per CDR3 protein results from TCRdb running MiXCR on the RACE reads. This repertoire shows some 96,000 distinct CDR3 sequences, 9.3% found once; its top ten account for about 2%. Sequencing was performed on whole blood, taken in connection with sensitization to the hapten diphenylcyclopropenone (DPC). These receptors all come from a woman between 40 and 50 years old with alopecia areata. Some clones in this sample may be carry-over from other donors' samples.

This chain links TRBV30 with TRBJ2-1; D gene unclear. This CDR3 region has 16 residues. Looked up from germline, CDR1 is GTSNPN and CDR2 is SVGIG (reference sequence). The CDR3 sequence is CATVFGMGFSYNEQFF. DNA for the CDR3: TGTGCTACTGTGTTTGGGATGGGGTTCTCCTACAATGAGCAGTTCTTC.

Of note for this clonotype: One base away lies a much larger clone, so this may be a sequencing read error. The rearrangement joins TRBV5-8 to TRBJ2-1; D not certain. The V end lost 2 bases, the J end lost 0 bases, and 9 bases lay between the germline ends. This CDR3 contains 15 residues. The germline V gene has CDR1 SGHTS and CDR2 YDEGEE. Here the CDR3 reads CASSFVISSYNEQFF. DNA for the CDR3: TGTGCCAGCAGCTTTGTCATTAGCTCCTACAATGAGCAGTTCTTC.

This clonotype was found many times. The chain uses TRBV7-6 and TRBJ2-3; D might be TRBD2 (6 bases). Deletions cut 6 bases from V and 0 bases from J, with 16 bases between. CDR3 size: 16 residues. Per germline, CDR1 SGHVS and CDR2 FNYEAQ. CDR3 amino acids: CASRQMAGTSTDTQYF. CDR3 coding DNA: TGTGCCAGCAGGCAAATGGCGGGAACTAGCACAGATACGCAGTATTTT.

This clonotype was observed many times. The chain uses TRBV7-3 and TRBJ2-1, with D possibly being TRBD2 (5 bases). This CDR3 comprises 15 residues. Germline-derived CDR1 and CDR2 are SGHTA and FQGTGA. V was trimmed by 1 base and J by 9 bases, leaving 16 bases between them. The CDR3: CASSLMSSLGSEQFF. The DNA of the CDR3 is TGTGCCAGCAGCTTAATGAGCTCCTTAGGGAGTGAGCAGTTCTTC.

This clonotype was observed at least ten times. J is TRBJ2-5 and V is TRBV6-2 or TRBV6-3, with D perhaps matching TRBD1 (8 bases). Trimming shortened V by 6 bases and J by 5 bases, and 16 bases separated the two germline ends. Germline V lookup: CDR1 MNHEY, CDR2 SVGEGT. The CDR3 extends over 14 amino acids. The CDR3 here is CASRNGQGGETQYF. CDR3 nucleotide sequence: TGTGCCAGCAGAAACGGACAGGGAGGGGAGACCCAGTACTTC.

This clonotype was seen a handful of times. The rearrangement joins TRBV6-2 or TRBV6-3 to TRBJ2-7, with 13 bases aligning to TRBD2. This CDR3 has 16 residues. Germline trimming cut 6 bases from V and 3 bases from J; bases unmatched to any gene: 8. The germline V gene has CDR1 MNHEY and CDR2 SVGEGT. As DNA, the CDR3 is TGTGCCAGCAGACGAGGGACTAGCGGGACGGGCTACGAGCAGTACTTC. Translating gives CASRRGTSGTGYEQYF.

The V gene is TRBV6-6, the J gene TRBJ2-7; D is possibly TRBD1 (6 bases). The V end was cut by 8 bases, the J end by 2 bases, with 13 bases between. CDR1 MNHNY and CDR2 SVGAGI come from the germline V gene (reference sequence). The CDR3 spans 13 residues. This CDR3 reads CASGQGWAYEQYF. The DNA for the CDR3 is TGTGCCAGCGGGCAGGGGTGGGCCTACGAGCAGTACTTC.

V and J are TRBV29-1 and TRBJ1-1; D is uncertain. Germline values: CDR1 SQVTM, CDR2 ANQGSEA. CDR3 length: 12 residues. With 3 bases removed from V and 3 bases from J, the gap between germline ends came to 8 bases. The CDR3 loop is CSVDEKHTEAFF. The CDR3 nucleotides are TGCAGCGTTGACGAGAAACACACTGAAGCTTTCTTT.

This sequence joins TRBV7-2 and TRBJ2-7; TRBD1 matches 9 bases. This CDR3 comprises 14 residues. Trimming took 5 bases from V and 4 from J; bases not matched to a gene: 6. In germline, CDR1 is SGHTA, CDR2 FQGNSA. The CDR3 nucleotides are TGTGCCAGCAGCCCGAACAGGGGGCGGTACGAGCAGTACTTC. It is translated as CASSPNRGRYEQYF.

This clonotype was detected only a few times. The chain employs TRBV5-1 and TRBJ2-5; D possibly corresponds to TRBD1 (6 bases). Trimming removed 6 bases from V and 2 bases from J, with 14 bases in between. The CDR3 extends over 14 amino acids. Germline V gene sequence: CDR1 SGHRS, CDR2 YFSETQ. As DNA, the CDR3 is TGCGCCAGCACTTCCCGGACAGCACAAGAGACCCAGTACTTC. Encoded protein: CASTSRTAQETQYF.

This clonotype has a count of ten or more. The V call is TRBV7-9, the J call TRBJ2-1; D unclear. Germline V gives CDR1 SEHNR, CDR2 FQNEAQ (reference sequence). V lost 1 base and J 4 bases, leaving 11 bases between the germline ends. CDR3 length: 15 amino acids. The CDR3 nucleotides read TGTGCCAGCAGCTTAGACGGAGAGCCTTACAATGAGCAGTTCTTC. Protein sequence: CASSLDGEPYNEQFF.

The chain carries TRBV2 and TRBJ2-6; TRBD1 might be the D (6 bases). The V gene lost 3 bases and the J gene lost 0 bases, with 12 bases spanning the gap. This CDR3 comprises 17 residues. Germline V lookup: CDR1 SNHLY, CDR2 FYNNEI. CDR3 residues: CASSELDSSSGANVLTF. In nucleotides, the CDR3 is TGTGCCAGCAGTGAGTTGGACAGCTCCTCTGGGGCCAACGTCCTGACTTTC.

This clonotype was observed many times. The J gene is TRBJ1-3, the V gene TRBV6-6; D is undetermined. The V gene lost 7 bases and the J gene lost 2 bases, with 12 bases spanning the gap. CDR3 length: 14 residues. The germline V gene has CDR1 MNHNY and CDR2 SVGAGI (reference sequence). CDR3 residues: CASNRQSAGNTIYF. DNA for the CDR3: TGTGCCAGCAACCGGCAATCCGCTGGAAACACCATATATTTT.

This clonotype was observed at least ten times. V and J are TRBV25-1 and TRBJ2-1; 8 bases fit TRBD2. The CDR3 contains 15 residues. With 8 bases clipped from V and 7 bases from J, the junction kept 13 bases outside the gene matches. The germline V gene encodes CDR1 MGHDK and CDR2 SYGVNS. The CDR3 is CASGSPYGGGNEQFF. Written as DNA, the CDR3 is TGTGCCAGCGGCTCCCCGTACGGGGGGGGGAATGAGCAGTTCTTC.

This clonotype was observed at least ten times. The chain is built from TRBV29-1 and TRBJ2-5; D is undetermined. This CDR3 region has 13 residues. Germline V gene lookup returns CDR1 SQVTM and CDR2 ANQGSEA. V gave up 4 bases and J gave up 5 bases, with 14 bases separating them. This CDR3 reads CSVVVGNAETQYF. CDR3 nucleotide sequence: TGCAGCGTTGTCGTGGGTAATGCGGAGACCCAGTACTTC.

This clonotype was observed at least ten times. The chain joins TRBV6-2 or TRBV6-3 to TRBJ1-5; D is undetermined. Germline V lookup: CDR1 MNHEY, CDR2 SVGEGT. The germline V and J ends were trimmed by 5 bases and 2 bases, with 16 bases remaining between them. The CDR3 is 16 residues long. The chain's CDR3 is CASSRIRSGGNQPQHF. In DNA form, the CDR3 reads TGTGCCAGCAGTAGGATCAGGTCCGGGGGCAATCAGCCCCAGCATTTT.

The V call is TRBV12-3 or TRBV12-4, the J call TRBJ2-5, with 9 positions matching TRBD2. Losses at the gene ends were 2 bases for V and 5 bases for J; bases not matched to a gene: 6. This CDR3 contains 15 residues. The CDR3 DNA reads TGTGCCAGCAGTTTACAGGCTAGCGGGACTGAGACCCAGTACTTC. Residues: CASSLQASGTETQYF.

This clonotype has ten or more counts. The chain is built from TRBV28 and TRBJ2-7; D is uncertain. Germline V gene lookup returns CDR1 MDHEN and CDR2 SYDVKM. The CDR3 runs 16 residues. Trimming took off 3 bases at V and 1 base at J, with 16 bases between the two ends. The CDR3 is CASSFRAGFSSYEQYF. In DNA, the CDR3 is TGTGCCAGCAGTTTTCGAGCCGGTTTTTCTTCCTACGAGCAGTACTTC.

This clonotype was seen a few times. J is TRBJ1-2 and V is TRBV30; no clear D. The CDR3 totals 16 residues. Trimming took 0 bases from V and 2 from J, leaving 16 bases between them. Germline CDR1 and CDR2: GTSNPN and SVGIG (reference sequence). The CDR3 protein is CAWSVEFYETNYGYTF. In DNA form, the CDR3 reads TGTGCCTGGAGTGTAGAATTTTACGAGACAAACTATGGCTACACCTTC.

In this sample, this clonotype turned up a few times. The chain has TRBV27 and TRBJ1-5, with 7 positions matching TRBD1. The CDR3 has 17 residues. The ends lost 8 bases at V and 9 bases at J; junction bases unmatched: 22. Germline V lookup: CDR1 MNHEY, CDR2 SMNVEV (reference sequence). The CDR3 protein is CASSDATGQSPVRPQHF. The CDR3 coding sequence is TGTGCCAGCTCTGACGCTACGGGACAGAGCCCCGTCAGGCCCCAGCATTTT.

Turning to this clonotype: The missing conserved phenylalanine or tryptophan at the end of this CDR3 makes a read error likely. This rearrangement joins TRBV7-9 to TRBJ2-3, with TRBD2 matching over 9 bases. The length of the CDR3 is 15 residues. Germline loops: CDR1 SEHNR, CDR2 FQNEAQ (reference sequence). V shed 1 base, J shed 4 bases, and the junction held 3 bases outside the gene matches. CDR3 loop: CASSLDGTSSDTQYI. DNA for the CDR3: TGTGCCAGCAGCTTAGATGGGACTAGCTCAGATACGCAGTATATT.

The rearrangement joins TRBV28 to TRBJ1-1, with D hard to call. CDR1 and CDR2 (germline): MDHEN, SYDVKM. Trimming stripped 7 bases from V and 1 base from J, with 10 bases between. This CDR3 is 13 amino acids long. The CDR3 DNA reads TGTGCCAGCACCATCTCCCGGAACACTGAAGCTTTCTTT. It specifies CASTISRNTEAFF.

This chain uses TRBV7-3 with TRBJ2-7, with D maybe TRBD2 (6 bases). CDR3 size: 14 residues. From germline, CDR1 is SGHTA and CDR2 FQGTGA. Trimming took off 1 base at V and 6 bases at J, with 13 bases between the two ends. CDR3 in DNA: TGTGCCAGCAGCTTAAGATCGGGAGACGGCGAGCAGTACTTC. Translation: CASSLRSGDGEQYF.

This clonotype was detected a few times. This rearrangement joins TRBV5-6 to TRBJ1-4; 9 positions match TRBD1. Per the germline V gene, CDR1 is SGHDT and CDR2 is YYEEEE. The CDR3 is 16 amino acids. Trimming cost V 0 bases and J 7 bases; bases outside gene matches: 7. In DNA form, the CDR3 reads TGTGCCAGCAGCTTGGGGCCGGGACAGGGCGGTGAAAAACTGTTTTTT. Protein product: CASSLGPGQGGEKLFF.